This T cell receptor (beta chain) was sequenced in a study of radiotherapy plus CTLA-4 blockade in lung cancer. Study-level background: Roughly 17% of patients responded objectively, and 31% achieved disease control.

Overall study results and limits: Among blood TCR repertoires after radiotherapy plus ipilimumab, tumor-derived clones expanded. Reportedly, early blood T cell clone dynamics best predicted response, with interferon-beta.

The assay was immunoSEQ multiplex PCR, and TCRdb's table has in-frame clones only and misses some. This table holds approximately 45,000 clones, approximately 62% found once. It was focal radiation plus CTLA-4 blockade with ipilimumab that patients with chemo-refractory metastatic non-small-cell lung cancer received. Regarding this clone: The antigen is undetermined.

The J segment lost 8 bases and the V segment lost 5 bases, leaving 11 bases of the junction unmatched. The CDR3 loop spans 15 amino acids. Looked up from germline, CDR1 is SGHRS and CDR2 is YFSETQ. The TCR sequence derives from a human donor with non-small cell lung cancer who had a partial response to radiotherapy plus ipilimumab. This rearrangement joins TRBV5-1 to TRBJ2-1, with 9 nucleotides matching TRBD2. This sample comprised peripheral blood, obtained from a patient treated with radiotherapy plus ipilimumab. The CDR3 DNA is TGCGCCAGCAGGGTTAGCGGGAGTCAATTTGATGAGCAGTTCTTC. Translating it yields CASRVSGSQFDEQFF.